This TCR beta chain originates from a study of beta chain features in type 1 diabetes. The sequenced template was cDNA made from the entire isolated RNA. Measured with immunoSEQ multiplex PCR; TCRdb has only the in-frame clones, and not every one. This sample has hundreds of thousands of clones, with roughly 12% found just once. The V segment lost 1 base and the J segment 2 bases; nucleotides outside the gene matches: 2. The CDR3 contains 15 residues. CDR1 and CDR2 (germline): SNHLY, FYNNEI. Overall study findings and caveats: VDJ junctions sequenced from type 1 diabetes patients showed fewer insertions and more deletions. Shorter TCRB CDR3s, moderately but significantly so, were found in Type 1 diabetes patients in all four CD4+ subsets.

This clone was seen only a few times. Antigen unknown. The TCR sequence derives from a woman between 18 and 30 years old with type 1 diabetes. The chain carries TRBV2 and TRBJ2-5, with 9 bases aligning to TRBD2. The specimen sequenced was naive CD4+ T cells from blood. CDR3 coding DNA: TGTGCCAGCAGTGAAGTAGCGGGGGTACAAGAGACCCAGTACTTC. It is translated as CASSEVAGVQETQYF.